Shown below are 24 T cell receptor beta chains from a single sample sequenced in a study of early T cells in non-severe SARS-CoV-2 infection. TCRdb used MiXCR to reprocess the 5' RACE reads, holding one entry per CDR3 protein. Here the sample spans 50,000 or so distinct CDR3 sequences, 4% to 5% being singletons. The source material was whole blood. The origin of the receptors is an adult who was a healthcare worker with PCR-confirmed SARS-CoV-2 infection or an uninfected control (not recorded which).

This clonotype occurred many times. V and J are TRBV12-3 or TRBV12-4 and TRBJ2-7; the D gene is possibly TRBD2 (6 bases). V lost 6 bases to trimming and J lost 6 bases, with 15 bases between them. This CDR3 comprises 13 residues. CDR3 sequence: CASRRRTSSEQYF. The CDR3 DNA reads as TGTGCCAGCAGGCGCCGTACTAGCAGCGAGCAGTACTTC.

This clonotype was counted many times. The rearrangement links TRBV6-5 to TRBJ2-1; D is unresolved. There are 11 residues in the CDR3. V was clipped by 6 bases and J by 7 bases, with 7 bases between them. Germline V gene sequence: CDR1 MNHEY, CDR2 SVGAGI. The CDR3 is CASRSGNEQFF. Here the CDR3 DNA reads TGTGCCAGCAGAAGTGGTAATGAGCAGTTCTTC.

A few counts support this clonotype. The chain recombines TRBV5-4 with TRBJ2-3, with 11 bases matching TRBD2. CDR1 is SGHNT, CDR2 YYREEE, per germline (reference sequence). There are 16 residues in the CDR3. The J segment lost 7 bases and the V segment lost 4 bases, leaving 11 bases of the junction unmatched. CDR3 in amino acids: CASSLLGSGRENTQYF. CDR3 DNA: TGTGCCAGCAGCCTCCTGGGTAGCGGGAGGGAAAATACGCAGTATTTT.

This clonotype was observed at least ten times. The rearrangement links TRBV12-3 or TRBV12-4 to TRBJ2-5; D ambiguous. V lost 3 bases and J lost 2, with 13 bases in between. CDR3 length: 15 amino acids. For the CDR3, the DNA is TGTGCCAGCAGTTTGTCTATTCTGTGGCAAGAGACCCAGTACTTC. This translates into CASSLSILWQETQYF.

At least ten counts were recorded for this clonotype. Written as DNA, the CDR3 is TGTGCCACCCAGGGCAGCTCGCCTTACAATGAGCAGTTCTTC. Residues: CATQGSSPYNEQFF. The chain employs TRBV6-5 and TRBJ2-1, with D tentatively TRBD1 (5 bases). The CDR3 has 14 residues. V was trimmed by 10 bases and J by 4 bases, leaving 17 bases between them. The V gene's germline CDR1 is MNHEY and CDR2 SVGAGI.

This clonotype was counted at least ten times. This chain connects TRBV12-3 or TRBV12-4 to TRBJ1-4; TRBD1 agrees at 9 bases. The CDR3 has 14 amino acids. V was pared by 5 bases and J by 6 bases, with 4 bases of the junction left unmatched. The chain's CDR3 is CASSLWDRDEKLFF. DNA for the CDR3: TGTGCCAGCAGTCTTTGGGACAGGGATGAAAAACTGTTTTTT.

This clonotype was counted many times. The chain carries TRBV3-1 and TRBJ1-1; D might be TRBD1 (5 bases). Germline V gene data show CDR1 as LGHDT and CDR2 as YNNKEL (reference sequence). This CDR3 is 16 amino acids long. Trimming cost V 1 base and J 2 bases, with 14 bases left between them. The CDR3 region has the DNA TGTGCCAGCAGCCAAGGTGGGGGGATGGATAACACTGAAGCTTTCTTT. Its translation: CASSQGGGMDNTEAFF.

The chain carries TRBV6-1 and TRBJ2-3; TRBD2 agrees at 7 bases. CDR1 and CDR2 from the germline V gene are MNHNS and SASEGT. The CDR3 has 14 residues. J gave up 0 bases and V 6 bases, and 3 bases lay outside the gene matches. The CDR3 is CASRLGGSTDTQYF. As DNA, the CDR3 is TGTGCCAGCAGACTGGGGGGGAGCACAGATACGCAGTATTTT.

This clonotype was seen ten or more times. V usage is TRBV10-3 and J usage is TRBJ1-2, with D unclear. This CDR3 region has 12 residues. Germline V gene lookup returns CDR1 ENHRY and CDR2 SYGVKD. V lost 11 bases to trimming and J lost 4 bases, with 14 bases between them. The CDR3 loop is CASQEPLYGYTF. The CDR3 nucleotides read TGTGCCTCGCAGGAGCCGCTCTATGGCTACACCTTC.

The chain combines TRBV7-8 with TRBJ1-3; a weak D match, TRBD1 (6 bases). Trimming pared 5 bases from V and 0 bases from J, leaving 20 bases between. The CDR3 is 18 residues long. Germline assignment: CDR1 SGHVS and CDR2 FQNEAQ. The CDR3 DNA reads TGTGCCAGCAGCAATCCAACAGGGAGCTTTTCCTCTGGAAACACCATATATTTT. Translated, it gives CASSNPTGSFSSGNTIYF.

CDR3 nucleotides: TGCGCCAGCAGCCAAGATAACCTGGTTAATGAAAAACTGTTTTTT. Its protein product is CASSQDNLVNEKLFF. V usage is TRBV4-1 and J usage is TRBJ1-4, with D uncertain. The germline V gene has CDR1 MGHRA and CDR2 YSYEKL. The CDR3 is made up of 15 amino acids. Trimming removed 0 bases at V and 4 bases at J, with 9 bases between.

The genes are TRBV19 and TRBJ1-2, with D unclear. The CDR3 has 11 residues. Germline V gene sequence: CDR1 LNHDA, CDR2 SQIVND (reference sequence). V was cut by 9 bases and J by 9 bases, with 14 bases left in between. As DNA, the CDR3 is TGTGCCAGCCTTGTTGGGAGAAGCTACACCTTC. It yields the protein CASLVGRSYTF.

This clonotype was recorded at least ten times. The chain couples TRBV6-1 to TRBJ1-5; D remains unclear. With 8 bases removed from V and 4 bases from J, the gap between germline ends came to 15 bases. Germline V gives CDR1 MNHNS, CDR2 SASEGT. The CDR3 is 14 residues long. The CDR3 is CASWADPGNQPQHF. CDR3 nucleotide sequence: TGTGCCAGCTGGGCCGACCCGGGGAATCAGCCCCAGCATTTT.

This clonotype was seen ten or more times. The chain recombines TRBV23-1 with TRBJ2-1; D uncertain. TRBV23-1 is assigned to the ORF class and has an uncertain function. Deletions cut 2 bases from V and 5 bases from J, with 22 bases between. This CDR3 comprises 18 residues. The CDR3 coding sequence is TGCGCCAGCAGTCAAATACCGCGTAGGGTAAAAGGAGACAATGAGCAGTTCTTC. Translated: CASSQIPRRVKGDNEQFF.

V usage is TRBV29-1 and J usage is TRBJ2-3; no firm D call. V lost 3 bases and J lost 3, with 10 bases in between. Germline values: CDR1 SQVTM, CDR2 ANQGSEA. CDR3 size: 13 residues. The CDR3 nucleotides read TGCAGCGTTGAGACTGATGATACAGATACGCAGTATTTT. Protein: CSVETDDTDTQYF.

This clonotype was counted at least ten times. This sequence joins TRBV6-5 and TRBJ1-2; D is possibly TRBD1 (6 bases). Trimming cost V 6 bases and J 4 bases, with 9 bases left between them. This CDR3 spans 12 amino acids. From germline, CDR1 is MNHEY and CDR2 SVGAGI. CDR3 sequence: CASSTGIYGYTF. Here the CDR3 DNA reads TGTGCCAGCAGCACAGGGATCTATGGCTACACCTTC.

In this sample, this clonotype turned up many times. The chain couples TRBV5-1 to TRBJ2-2, with 10 bases identical to TRBD2. CDR3 length: 18 amino acids. The germline CDR1 and CDR2 sequences are SGHRS and YFSETQ. The V segment lost 4 bases and the J segment 6 bases; nucleotides outside the gene matches: 15. The CDR3 bases are TGCGCCAGCAGCAATGGGCGAGCTAGCGGGGGTACCGCCGGGGAGCTGTTTTTT. Translation gives CASSNGRASGGTAGELFF.

This clonotype was seen repeatedly, ten times or more. The chain couples TRBV5-6 to TRBJ2-3; no reliable D call. Germline V gene lookup returns CDR1 SGHDT and CDR2 YYEEEE. The CDR3 extends over 13 amino acids. V lost 9 bases and J lost 2, with 13 bases in between. As DNA, the CDR3 is TGTGCCATGGGGTCCTTTTACACAGATACGCAGTATTTT. It codes for CAMGSFYTDTQYF.

This clonotype was seen at least ten times. CDR3 in amino acids: CASSLSGATSTDTQYF. The CDR3 DNA reads as TGTGCCAGCAGTTTAAGTGGGGCCACTAGCACAGATACGCAGTATTTT. The chain couples TRBV28 to TRBJ2-3; a possible D gene is TRBD1 (5 bases). V was clipped by 2 bases and J by 0 bases, with 12 bases between them. The CDR3 is 16 amino acids. The germline CDR1 and CDR2 sequences are MDHEN and SYDVKM.

In its sample, this clonotype was seen a few times. The J gene is TRBJ2-5, the V gene TRBV6-1, with D unclear. V shed 6 bases and J shed 7 bases, with 9 bases lying between them. CDR3 length: 11 residues. Germline V CDR1 and CDR2: MNHNS, SASEGT. The CDR3 loop is CASRVHRTQYF. The CDR3 DNA reads TGTGCCAGCAGGGTACACAGGACCCAGTACTTC.

This clonotype was picked up many times. The junction does not match germline at one end; this may be a read error. This rearrangement joins TRBV19 to TRBJ2-2; D call uncertain. The CDR3 is 13 amino acids. The germline gives CDR1 LNHDA, CDR2 SQIVND (reference sequence). CDR3 nucleotide sequence: TGTGCCAGTAGCGAAGGGAACCCCGGGGAGCTGTTTTTT. Translation gives CASSEGNPGELFF.

This clonotype was seen ten or more times. In DNA form, the CDR3 reads TGTGCCAGCAGCCAGGTAGGACTAGCGGTGTACGAGCAGTACTTC. Translating gives CASSQVGLAVYEQYF. The rearrangement joins TRBV3-1 to TRBJ2-7; 10 bases map to TRBD2. In germline, CDR1 is LGHDT, CDR2 YNNKEL (reference sequence). The CDR3 has 15 residues. V was pared by 3 bases and J by 4 bases, with 6 bases of the junction left unmatched.

This clonotype appeared a few times. The rearrangement uses TRBV4-3 and TRBJ2-3; a possible D gene is TRBD2 (6 bases). The CDR3 extends over 13 amino acids. The V gene's germline CDR1 is LGHNA and CDR2 YSLEER. V shed 0 bases and J shed 9 bases, with 10 bases lying between them. CDR3 protein: CASSQDRGTTQYF. The CDR3 DNA reads TGCGCCAGCAGCCAAGATCGGGGGACGACGCAGTATTTT.

This clonotype came up many times. The rearrangement joins TRBV11-2 to TRBJ2-5; D unresolved. CDR1 and CDR2 from the germline V gene are SGHAT and FQNNGV. The CDR3 has 14 residues. V was cut by 2 bases and J by 2 bases, with 9 bases left in between. The CDR3 region is CASSLTLGQETQYF. CDR3 DNA: TGTGCCAGCAGCTTAACCCTAGGACAAGAGACCCAGTACTTC.